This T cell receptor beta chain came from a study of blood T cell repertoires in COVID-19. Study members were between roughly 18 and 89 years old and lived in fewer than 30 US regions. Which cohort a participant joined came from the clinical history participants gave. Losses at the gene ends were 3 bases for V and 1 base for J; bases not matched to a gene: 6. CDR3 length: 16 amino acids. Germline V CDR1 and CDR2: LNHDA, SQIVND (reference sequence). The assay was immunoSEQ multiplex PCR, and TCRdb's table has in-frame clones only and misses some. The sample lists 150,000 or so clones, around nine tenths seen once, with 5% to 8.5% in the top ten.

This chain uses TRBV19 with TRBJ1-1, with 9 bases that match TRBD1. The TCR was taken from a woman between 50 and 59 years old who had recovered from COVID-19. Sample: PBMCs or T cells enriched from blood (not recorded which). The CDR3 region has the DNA TGTGCCAGTAGTATGGGACAGGGTTGGCGGAACACTGAAGCTTTCTTT. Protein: CASSMGQGWRNTEAFF.